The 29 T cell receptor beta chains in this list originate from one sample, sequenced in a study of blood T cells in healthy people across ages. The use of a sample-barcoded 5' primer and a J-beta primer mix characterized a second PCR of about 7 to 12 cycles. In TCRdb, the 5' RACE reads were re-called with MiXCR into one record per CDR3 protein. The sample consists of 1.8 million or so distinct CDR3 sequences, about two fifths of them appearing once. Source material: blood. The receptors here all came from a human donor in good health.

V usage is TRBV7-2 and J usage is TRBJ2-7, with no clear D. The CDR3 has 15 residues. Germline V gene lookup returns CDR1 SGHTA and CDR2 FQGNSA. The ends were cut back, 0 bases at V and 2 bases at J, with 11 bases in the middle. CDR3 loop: CASSLAERVPYEQYF. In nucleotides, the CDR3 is TGTGCCAGCAGCTTAGCTGAACGTGTACCCTACGAGCAGTACTTC.

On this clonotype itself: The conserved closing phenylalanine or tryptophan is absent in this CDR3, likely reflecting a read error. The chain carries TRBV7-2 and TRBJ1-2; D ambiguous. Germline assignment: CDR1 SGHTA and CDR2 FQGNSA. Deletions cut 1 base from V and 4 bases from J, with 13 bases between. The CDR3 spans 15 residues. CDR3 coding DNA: TGTGCCAGCAGCTTAGTACTTGGACTCTTCTATGGCTACACCTGC. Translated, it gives CASSLVLGLFYGYTC.

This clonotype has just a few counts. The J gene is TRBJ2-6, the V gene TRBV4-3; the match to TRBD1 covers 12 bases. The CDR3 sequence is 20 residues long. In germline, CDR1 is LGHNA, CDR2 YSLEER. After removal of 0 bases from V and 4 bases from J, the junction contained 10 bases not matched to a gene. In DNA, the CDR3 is TGCGCCAGCAGCCAAGACGAACCCGGGACAGGGGGCCTCGGGGCCAACGTCCTGACTTTC. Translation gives CASSQDEPGTGGLGANVLTF.

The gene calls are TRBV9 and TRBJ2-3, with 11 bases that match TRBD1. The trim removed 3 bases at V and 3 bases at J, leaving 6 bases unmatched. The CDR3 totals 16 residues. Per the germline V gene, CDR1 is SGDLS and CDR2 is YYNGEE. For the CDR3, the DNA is TGTGCCAGCAGCGAGGGACAGGGGGATCGGACAGATACGCAGTATTTT. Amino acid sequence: CASSEGQGDRTDTQYF.

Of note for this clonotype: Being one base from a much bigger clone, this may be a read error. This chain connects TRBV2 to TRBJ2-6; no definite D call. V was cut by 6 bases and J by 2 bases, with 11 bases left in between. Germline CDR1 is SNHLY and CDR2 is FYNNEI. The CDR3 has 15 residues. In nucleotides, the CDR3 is TGTGCCAGCAGACCCACAGCCCCTGGGGCCAACGTCCTGACTTTC. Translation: CASRPTAPGANVLTF.

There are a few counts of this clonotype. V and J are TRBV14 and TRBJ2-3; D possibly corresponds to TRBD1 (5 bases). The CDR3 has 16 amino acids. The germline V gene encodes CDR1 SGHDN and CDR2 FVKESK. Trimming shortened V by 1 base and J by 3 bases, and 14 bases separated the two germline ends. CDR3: CASSQGRQYQTDTQYF. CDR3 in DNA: TGTGCCAGCAGCCAAGGGAGACAGTACCAGACAGATACGCAGTATTTT.

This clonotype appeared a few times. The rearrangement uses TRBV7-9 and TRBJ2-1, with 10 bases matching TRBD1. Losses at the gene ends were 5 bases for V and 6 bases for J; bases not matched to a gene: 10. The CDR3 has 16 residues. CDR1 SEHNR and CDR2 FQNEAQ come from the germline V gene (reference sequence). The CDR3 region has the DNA TGTGCCAGCAGCCGGACGACAGGGGGCGATGTCAATGAGCAGTTCTTC. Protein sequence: CASSRTTGGDVNEQFF. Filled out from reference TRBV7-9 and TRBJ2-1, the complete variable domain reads DTGVSQNPRHKITKRGQNVTFRCDPISEHNRLYWYRQTLGQGPEFLTYFQNEAQLEKSRLLSDRFSAERPKGSFSTLEIQRTEQGDSAMYLCASSRTTGGDVNEQFFGPGTRLTVL.

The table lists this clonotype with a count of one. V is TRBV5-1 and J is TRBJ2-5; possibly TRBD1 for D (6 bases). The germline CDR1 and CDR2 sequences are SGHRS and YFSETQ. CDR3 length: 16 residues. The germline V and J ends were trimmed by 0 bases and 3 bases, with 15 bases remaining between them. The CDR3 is CASSLAWDTAKETQYF. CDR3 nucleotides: TGCGCCAGCAGCTTGGCCTGGGACACGGCAAAAGAGACCCAGTACTTC.

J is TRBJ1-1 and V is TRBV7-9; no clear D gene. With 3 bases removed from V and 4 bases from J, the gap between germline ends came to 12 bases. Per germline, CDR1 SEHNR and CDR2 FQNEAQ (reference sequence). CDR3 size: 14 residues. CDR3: CASSFMAAGTEAFF. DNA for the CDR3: TGTGCCAGCAGCTTTATGGCGGCAGGCACTGAAGCTTTCTTT.

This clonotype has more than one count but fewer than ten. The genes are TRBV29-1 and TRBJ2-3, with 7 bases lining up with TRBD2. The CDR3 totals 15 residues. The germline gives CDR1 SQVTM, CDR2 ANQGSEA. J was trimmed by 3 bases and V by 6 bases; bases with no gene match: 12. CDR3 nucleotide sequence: TGCAGCGTAAAAGTAATCCTAGCGGTTACAGATACGCAGTATTTT. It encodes CSVKVILAVTDTQYF.

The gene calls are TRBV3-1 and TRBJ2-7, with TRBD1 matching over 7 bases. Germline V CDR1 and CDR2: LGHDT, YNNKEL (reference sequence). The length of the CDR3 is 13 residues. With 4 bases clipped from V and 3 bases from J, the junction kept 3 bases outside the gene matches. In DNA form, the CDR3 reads TGTGCCAGCAGCCGGGACAGCATCTACGAGCAGTACTTC. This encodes CASSRDSIYEQYF.

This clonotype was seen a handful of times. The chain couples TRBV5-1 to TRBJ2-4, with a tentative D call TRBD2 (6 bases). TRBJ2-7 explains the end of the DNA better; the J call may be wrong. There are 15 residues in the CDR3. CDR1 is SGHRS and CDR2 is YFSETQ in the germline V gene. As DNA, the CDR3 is TGCGCCAGCAGCCTACGGCCGGGACTTTCCTACGAGCAGTACTTC. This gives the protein CASSLRPGLSYEQYF.

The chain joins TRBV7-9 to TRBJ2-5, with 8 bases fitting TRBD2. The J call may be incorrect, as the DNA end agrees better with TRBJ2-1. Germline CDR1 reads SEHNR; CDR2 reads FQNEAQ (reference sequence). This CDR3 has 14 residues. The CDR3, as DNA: TGTGCCACCGTAAATAGCGGGGATCAAGAGACCCAGTTCTTC. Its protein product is CATVNSGDQETQFF.

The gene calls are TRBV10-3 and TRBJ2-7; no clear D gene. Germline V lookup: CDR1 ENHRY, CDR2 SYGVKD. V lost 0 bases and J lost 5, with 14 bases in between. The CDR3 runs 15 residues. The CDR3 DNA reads TGTGCCATCAGTGAGTCGCATCGGTACGGAGACGAGCAGTACTTC. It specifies CAISESHRYGDEQYF.

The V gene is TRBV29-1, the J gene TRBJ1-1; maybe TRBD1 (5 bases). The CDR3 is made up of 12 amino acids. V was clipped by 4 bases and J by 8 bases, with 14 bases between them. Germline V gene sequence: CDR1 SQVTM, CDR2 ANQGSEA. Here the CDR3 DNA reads TGCAGCGTTGTACGACCCGGGGGGGAAGCTTTCTTT. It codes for CSVVRPGGEAFF.

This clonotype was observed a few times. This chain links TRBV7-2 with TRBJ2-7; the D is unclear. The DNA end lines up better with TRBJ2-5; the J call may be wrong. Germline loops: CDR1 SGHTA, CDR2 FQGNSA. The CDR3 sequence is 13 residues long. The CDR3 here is CASSLAALETQYF. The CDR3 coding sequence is TGTGCCAGCAGCTTAGCTGCGCTAGAGACCCAGTACTTC.

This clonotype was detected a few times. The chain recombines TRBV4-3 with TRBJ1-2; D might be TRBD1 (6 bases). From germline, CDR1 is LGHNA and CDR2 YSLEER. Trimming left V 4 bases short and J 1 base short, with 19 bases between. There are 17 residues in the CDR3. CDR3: CASSRDLPDRINYGYTF. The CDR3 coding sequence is TGCGCCAGCAGCCGAGATCTCCCGGACAGAATTAACTATGGCTACACCTTC.

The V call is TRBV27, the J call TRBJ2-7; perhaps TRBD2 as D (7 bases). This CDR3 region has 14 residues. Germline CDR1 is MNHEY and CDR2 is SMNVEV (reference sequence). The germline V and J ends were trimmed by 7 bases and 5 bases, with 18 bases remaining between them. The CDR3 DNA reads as TGTGCCAGCACCAAACGGGGGGCAGGCAACGAGCAGTACTTC. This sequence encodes CASTKRGAGNEQYF.

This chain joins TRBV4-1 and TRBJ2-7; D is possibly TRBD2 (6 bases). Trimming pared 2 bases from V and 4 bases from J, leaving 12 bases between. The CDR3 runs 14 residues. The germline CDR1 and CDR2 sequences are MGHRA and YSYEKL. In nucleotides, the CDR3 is TGCGCCAGCAGCCAAACGGCAGGGAGGTACGAGCAGTACTTC. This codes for CASSQTAGRYEQYF.

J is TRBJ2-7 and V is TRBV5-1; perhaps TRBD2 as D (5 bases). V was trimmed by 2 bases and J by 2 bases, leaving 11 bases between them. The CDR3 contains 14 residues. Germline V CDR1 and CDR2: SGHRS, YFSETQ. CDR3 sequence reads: CASSLDGEPYEQYF. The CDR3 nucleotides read TGCGCCAGCAGCTTAGACGGGGAGCCCTACGAGCAGTACTTC.

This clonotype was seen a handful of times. The CDR3: CSAGTGQNTEAFF. CDR3 nucleotide sequence: TGCAGTGCTGGGACAGGACAGAACACTGAAGCTTTCTTT. The rearrangement joins TRBV20-1 to TRBJ1-1; 8 bases fit TRBD1. V gave up 5 bases and J gave up 1 base; unmatched junction bases: 3. The V gene's germline CDR1 is DFQATT and CDR2 SNEGSKA (reference sequence). This CDR3 is 13 amino acids long.

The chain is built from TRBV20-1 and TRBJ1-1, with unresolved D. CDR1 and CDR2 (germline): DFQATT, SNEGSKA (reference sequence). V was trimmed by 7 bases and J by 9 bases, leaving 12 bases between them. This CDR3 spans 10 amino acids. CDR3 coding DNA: TGCAGTGTCCCTATAACTCAAGCTTTCTTT. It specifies CSVPITQAFF.

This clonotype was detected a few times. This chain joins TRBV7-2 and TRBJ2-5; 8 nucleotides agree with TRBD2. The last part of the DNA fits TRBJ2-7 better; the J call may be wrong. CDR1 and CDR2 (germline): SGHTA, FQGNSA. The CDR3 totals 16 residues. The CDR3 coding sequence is TGTGCCAGCAGCTTAGCTTCGGGACTAGAAAGCTACGAGCAGTACTTC. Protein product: CASSLASGLESYEQYF.

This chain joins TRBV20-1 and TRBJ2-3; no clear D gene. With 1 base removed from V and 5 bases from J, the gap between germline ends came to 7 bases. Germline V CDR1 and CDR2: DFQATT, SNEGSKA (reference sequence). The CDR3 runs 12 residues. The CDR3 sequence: CSARGLVDTQYF. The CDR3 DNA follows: TGCAGTGCTAGAGGTTTGGTAGATACGCAGTATTTT.

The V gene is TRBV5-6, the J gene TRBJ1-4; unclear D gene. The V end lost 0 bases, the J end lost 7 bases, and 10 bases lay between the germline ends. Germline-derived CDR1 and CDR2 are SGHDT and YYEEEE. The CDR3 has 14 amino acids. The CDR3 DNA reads TGTGCCAGCAGCTTGGACCTGGATGGTGAAAAACTGTTTTTT. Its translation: CASSLDLDGEKLFF.

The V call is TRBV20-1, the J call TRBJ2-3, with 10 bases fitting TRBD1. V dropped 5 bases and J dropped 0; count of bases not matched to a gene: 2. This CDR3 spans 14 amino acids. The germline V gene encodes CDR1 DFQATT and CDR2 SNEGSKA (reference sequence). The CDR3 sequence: CSAGGQGSTDTQYF. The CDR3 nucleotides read TGCAGTGCTGGGGGACAGGGGAGCACAGATACGCAGTATTTT.

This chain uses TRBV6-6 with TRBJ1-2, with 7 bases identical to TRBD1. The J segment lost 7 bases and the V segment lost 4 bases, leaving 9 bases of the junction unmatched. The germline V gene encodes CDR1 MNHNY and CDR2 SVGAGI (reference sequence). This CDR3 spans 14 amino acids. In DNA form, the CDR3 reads TGTGCCAGCAGTTGGGAAGGGGGCTTGAGTGGCTACACCTTC. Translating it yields CASSWEGGLSGYTF.

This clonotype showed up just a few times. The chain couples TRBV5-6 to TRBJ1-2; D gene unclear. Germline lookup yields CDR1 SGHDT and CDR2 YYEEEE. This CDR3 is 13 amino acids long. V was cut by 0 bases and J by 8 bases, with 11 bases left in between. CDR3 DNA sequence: TGTGCCAGCAGCTTGGATCGTTCCTGGGGCTACACCTTC. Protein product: CASSLDRSWGYTF.

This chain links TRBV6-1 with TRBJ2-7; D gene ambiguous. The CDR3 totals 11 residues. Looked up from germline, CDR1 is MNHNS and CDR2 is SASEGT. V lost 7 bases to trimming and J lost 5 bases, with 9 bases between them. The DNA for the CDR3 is TGTGCCAGCACAACCTGGGACGAGCAGTACTTC. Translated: CASTTWDEQYF.